The subject of this entry is one TCR beta chain. This entry comes from a study of blood T cell repertoires in COVID-19. About the study: Researchers got acute and convalescent COVID-19 samples from the United States, Italy and Spain.

V was clipped by 5 bases and J by 9 bases; unmatched bases: 9. This CDR3 spans 15 amino acids. Germline lookup yields CDR1 LNHNV and CDR2 YYDKDF (reference sequence). The repertoire was sequenced with immunoSEQ multiplex PCR; TCRdb's copy has only in-frame clones and lacks some. Among 120,000 to 150,000 clones, 84% were seen once, and the ten largest hold about 7.8%. This receptor was taken from a woman aged 45 to 65 in a cohort sampled during active or convalescent COVID-19. The chain couples TRBV15 to TRBJ1-6; the match to TRBD1 covers 8 bases. The sequenced sample consisted of peripheral blood. CDR3 loop: CATSGKTGDSSPLHF. Written as DNA, the CDR3 is TGTGCCACCAGCGGGAAGACAGGGGACTCTTCACCCCTCCACTTT. Together with reference TRBV15 and TRBJ1-6, the CDR3 gives the full variable domain: DAMVIQNPRYQVTQFGKPVTLSCSQTLNHNVMYWYQQKSSQAPKLLFHYYDKDFNNEADTPDNFQSRRPNTSFCFLDIRSPGLGDTAMYLCATSGKTGDSSPLHFGNGTRLTVT.